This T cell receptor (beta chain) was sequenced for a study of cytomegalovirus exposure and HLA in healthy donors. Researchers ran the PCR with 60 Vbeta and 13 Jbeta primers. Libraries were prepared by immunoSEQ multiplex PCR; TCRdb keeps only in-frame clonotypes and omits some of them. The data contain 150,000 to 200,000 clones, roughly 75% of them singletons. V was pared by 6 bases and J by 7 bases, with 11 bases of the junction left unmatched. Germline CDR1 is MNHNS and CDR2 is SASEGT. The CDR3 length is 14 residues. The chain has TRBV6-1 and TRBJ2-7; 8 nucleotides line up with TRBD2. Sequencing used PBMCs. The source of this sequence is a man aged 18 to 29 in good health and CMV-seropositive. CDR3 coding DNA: TGTGCCAGCAGATCAGCGGGAGCTACGGGTGAGCAGTACTTC. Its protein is CASRSAGATGEQYF.